Listed below are T cell receptor beta chains from one sample, sequenced in a study of blood T cell repertoires in COVID-19. The table came from immunoSEQ multiplex PCR; TCRdb's copy has only in-frame clones and leaves some out. This sample has roughly 300,000 clones; approximately 90% occur once, and the top ten carry around 2.2%. Sequencing input: peripheral blood. All receptors derive from a woman in her 30s with COVID-19, enrolled during active disease. Each CDR3 is given with its conserved first and last residue. D genes are given only for firm matches. Size is stated for part of the rows, as once, few or many counts, or as a class when the clone is expanded.

TRBD1 | TRBJ1-2 | . | TRBV29-1 | TGCAGCGTCGGACAGGGGAACAACTATGGCTACACCTTC | CSVGQGNNYGYTF
TRBD1 | TRBJ2-1 | . | TRBV18 | TGTGCCAGCATACAGGGGAATGAGCAGTTCTTC | CASIQGNEQFF
. | TRBJ1-2 | . | TRBV20-1 | TGCAGTGCTTGGAATAACTATGGCTACACCTTT | CSAWNNYGYTF
. | TRBJ2-7 | . | TRBV28 | TGTGCCAGCAGACAGACAAGCTCCTACGAGCAGTACTTC | CASRQTSSYEQYF
TRBD1 | TRBJ1-2 | . | TRBV6-1 | TGTGCCAGCAGTGAGACCGGACAGGGAGACTATGGCTACACCTTC | CASSETGQGDYGYTF
TRBD1 | TRBJ1-1 | . | TRBV3-1/TRBV3-2 | TGTGCCAGCAGCCGGGGACAGGGTAACACTGAAGCTTTCTTT | CASSRGQGNTEAFF
. | TRBJ1-2 | . | TRBV24-1 | TGTGCCACCAGTGATTTGTCCGGTCGCGTCGGTTTC | CATSDLSGRVGF
. | TRBJ1-1 | . | TRBV30 | TGTGCCTGGACCCCTTCACTGGTCAACACTGAAGCTTTCTTT | CAWTPSLVNTEAFF
. | TRBJ1-3 | . | TRBV6-1 | TGTGCCAGCAGTGAACTCTTCCGGAACACCATATATTTT | CASSELFRNTIYF
TRBD1 | TRBJ2-7 | few | TRBV19 | TGTGCCAGTAGTATAGGCAGGGGGCCTTCCTACGAGCAGTACTTC | CASSIGRGPSYEQYF
TRBD2 | TRBJ2-1 | . | TRBV27 | TGTGCCAGCAGTTTAGTAGCGGGAGGTTACAATGAGCAGTTCTTC | CASSLVAGGYNEQFF
. | TRBJ1-2 | . | TRBV28 | TGTGCCAGCAGTTTTTTTAGGGGTAACTATGGCTACACCTTC | CASSFFRGNYGYTF
. | TRBJ1-1 | . | TRBV5-1 | TGCGCCAGCAGCTTGGAGGGGATTGGGACTGAAGCTTTCTTT | CASSLEGIGTEAFF
TRBD2 | TRBJ2-3 | . | TRBV11-2 | TGTGCCAGCAGCTTAGGGGCGGGGGACACAGATACGCAGTATTTT | CASSLGAGDTDTQYF
TRBD1 | TRBJ2-5 | once | TRBV7-2 | TGTGCCAGCAGCTGGAGACAGGGGGCGGTTGAGACCCAGTACTTC | CASSWRQGAVETQYF
TRBD2 | TRBJ2-3 | . | TRBV29-1 | TGCAGCGTGGGAGGACTAGCGGGAGATTATACGCAGTATTTT | CSVGGLAGDYTQYF
TRBD1 | TRBJ1-6 | . | TRBV7-9 | TGTGCCAGCAGACAAGACAGGGAGGCACCCCTCCACTTT | CASRQDREAPLHF
. | TRBJ1-4 | . | TRBV5-1 | TGCGCCAGCAGTGAGGGTAATAATGAAAAACTGTTTTTT | CASSEGNNEKLFF
. | TRBJ2-1 | . | TRBV7-7 | TGTGCCAGCAGCTTTACTACAAGCTCCTACAATGAGCAGTTCTTC | CASSFTTSSYNEQFF
. | TRBJ2-3 | once | TRBV2 | TGTGCCAGCAGATTCGCGGTTCGAGATACGCAGTATTTT | CASRFAVRDTQYF
. | TRBJ1-1 | . | TRBV5-6 | TGTGCCAGCAGCTTGGCCAGGCAGGGGATGAACACTGAAGCTTTCTTT | CASSLARQGMNTEAFF
. | TRBJ1-2 | . | TRBV3-1/TRBV3-2 | TGTGCCAGCAGCCAAGAGACAGGCTACTATGGCTACACCTTC | CASSQETGYYGYTF
TRBD2 | TRBJ2-3 | . | TRBV18 | TGTGCCAGCTCACCGACGCAGGGGCAGGCTTGGACTAGCGGGGCAGATACGCAGTATTTT | CASSPTQGQAWTSGADTQYF
TRBD1 | TRBJ1-2 | . | TRBV6-5 | TGTGCCAGCAGTAAACGGGACAGGGACTATGGCTACACCTTC | CASSKRDRDYGYTF
TRBD1 | TRBJ1-6 | . | TRBV5-1 | TGCGCCAGCAGCTTGGGACAGGGTACGAGCTCCTATAATTCACCCCTCCACTTT | CASSLGQGTSSYNSPLHF